The 31 T cell receptor beta chains given below trace back to one sample, sequenced in a study of blood T cell repertoires in COVID-19. Clones were read by immunoSEQ multiplex PCR, and TCRdb kept only the in-frame ones, dropping some. The sample has about 210,000 clones, about nine tenths seen once. Sample: PBMCs or T cells enriched from blood (not recorded which). Receptor source: a young man in a cohort exposed to, infected with or recovered from COVID-19 (not recorded which).

The gene calls are TRBV28 and TRBJ1-2; maybe TRBD1 (5 bases). V lost 5 bases and J lost 8, with 18 bases in between. CDR3 length equals 14 residues. The V gene's germline CDR1 is MDHEN and CDR2 SYDVKM. CDR3 nucleotides: TGTGCCAGCAGTCTGGGGGGACCAAGAAGGGGCTACACCTTC. Translation gives CASSLGGPRRGYTF.

The gene calls are TRBV6-2 or TRBV6-3 and TRBJ2-7, with 9 bases aligning to TRBD2. The CDR3 is 17 amino acids. The V and J ends lost 0 bases and 2 bases, in that order; junction bases with no gene match: 8. Germline V gene data show CDR1 as MNHEY and CDR2 as SVGEGT. CDR3 nucleotide sequence: TGTGCCAGCAGTTACTCTCCCAGCGGGAGGTCGGCCTACGAGCAGTACTTC. It codes for CASSYSPSGRSAYEQYF.

This chain uses TRBV28 with TRBJ1-2, with D unresolved. The germline V and J ends were trimmed by 3 bases and 8 bases, with 10 bases remaining between them. The CDR3 spans 12 residues. Germline values: CDR1 MDHEN, CDR2 SYDVKM. The CDR3 DNA is TGTGCCAGCAGTTTTTTTCCCAAAGGCTACACCTTC. Amino acids: CASSFFPKGYTF.

CDR3 bases: TGTGCCAGTAGTACCTCAGGTATCACAGATACGCAGTATTTT. Translation gives CASSTSGITDTQYF. The chain recombines TRBV19 with TRBJ2-3; no clear D gene. The CDR3 is made up of 14 amino acids. Germline-derived CDR1 and CDR2 are LNHDA and SQIVND (reference sequence). Trimming left V 4 bases short and J 2 bases short, with 10 bases between.

Concerning this clone itself: One end of the junction is discordant with germline, which a read error may explain. The chain carries TRBV7-9 and TRBJ2-3; TRBD2 is a possible D gene (6 bases). There are 15 residues in the CDR3. Germline V lookup: CDR1 SEHNR, CDR2 FQNEAQ (reference sequence). Written as DNA, the CDR3 is TGTGCCAGCAGCTTAGACGGGAGAGACACAAATACGCAGTATTTT. Translated: CASSLDGRDTNTQYF.

This chain links TRBV28 with TRBJ1-2, with TRBD1 as a possible D gene (6 bases). There are 14 residues in the CDR3. V was shortened by 8 bases and J by 7 bases, with 20 bases between the two germline ends. Germline-derived CDR1 and CDR2 are MDHEN and SYDVKM. Here the CDR3 reads CASETQGQRGGYTF. Written as DNA, the CDR3 is TGTGCCAGCGAAACACAGGGCCAAAGAGGTGGCTACACCTTC.

The J gene is TRBJ2-1, the V gene TRBV11-2, with D maybe TRBD2 (6 bases). With 5 bases removed from V and 5 bases from J, the gap between germline ends came to 13 bases. This CDR3 has 14 residues. CDR1 SGHAT and CDR2 FQNNGV come from the germline V gene. CDR3 bases: TGTGCCAGCAGCGGGCCGGGACTCCACAATGAGCAGTTCTTC. Translated, it gives CASSGPGLHNEQFF.

The V call is TRBV9, the J call TRBJ2-3; 7 nucleotides align to TRBD2. Germline V gene sequence: CDR1 SGDLS, CDR2 YYNGEE. V shed 3 bases, J shed 7 bases, and the junction held 5 bases outside the gene matches. The CDR3 consists of 13 residues. CDR3: CASSAGGTYTQYF. In nucleotides, the CDR3 is TGTGCCAGCAGCGCGGGGGGAACTTATACGCAGTATTTT.

The gene calls are TRBV10-3 and TRBJ2-7; D remains ambiguous. This CDR3 contains 15 residues. V shed 5 bases and J shed 0 bases, with 14 bases lying between them. CDR1 ENHRY and CDR2 SYGVKD come from the germline V gene. The CDR3 reads CAISFGEIPSYEQYF. The CDR3 nucleotides are TGTGCCATCAGTTTCGGAGAGATCCCCTCCTACGAGCAGTACTTC.

The chain joins TRBV7-8 to TRBJ2-7, with D perhaps TRBD1 (6 bases). Germline values: CDR1 SGHVS, CDR2 FQNEAQ. The CDR3 loop spans 20 amino acids. V lost 1 base, J lost 1 base, and 26 bases lay in between. CDR3 in DNA: TGTGCCAGCAGCTTAGTCGACCATAGTTATATTACAGGGCTTTCCTACGAGCAGTACTTC. Its protein product is CASSLVDHSYITGLSYEQYF.

The chain combines TRBV24-1 with TRBJ1-1; maybe TRBD1 (5 bases). This CDR3 spans 13 amino acids. Germline assignment: CDR1 KGHDR and CDR2 SFDVKD. V lost 5 bases, J lost 4 bases, and 10 bases lay in between. The CDR3 region has the DNA TGTGCCACCAGTGGCCTCGGGGGCACTGAAGCTTTCTTT. Its translation is CATSGLGGTEAFF.

This chain connects TRBV7-6 to TRBJ2-1, with TRBD2 identical over 12 bases. In germline, CDR1 is SGHVS, CDR2 FNYEAQ. The CDR3 consists of 17 residues. Trimming took 5 bases from V and 0 from J; bases not matched to a gene: 5. Written as DNA, the CDR3 is TGTGCCAGCAGCAAACGGACTAGCGGGAACTCCTACAATGAGCAGTTCTTC. Its translation: CASSKRTSGNSYNEQFF.

The chain combines TRBV28 with TRBJ2-7, with 9 bases aligning to TRBD1. V lost 3 bases, J lost 1 base, and 4 bases stayed unmatched. The CDR3 has 15 amino acids. Germline CDR1 reads MDHEN; CDR2 reads SYDVKM. Here the CDR3 reads CASSFGGQGSYEQYF. The CDR3 coding sequence is TGTGCCAGCAGTTTCGGGGGACAGGGTTCCTACGAGCAGTACTTC.

The CDR3 sequence is CASSLQGIYGYTF. CDR3 nucleotide sequence: TGTGCCAGCAGTTTACAGGGGATCTATGGCTACACCTTC. This chain links TRBV28 with TRBJ1-2; TRBD1 is a possible D gene (6 bases). Germline lookup yields CDR1 MDHEN and CDR2 SYDVKM. The CDR3 length is 13 residues. V was pared by 2 bases and J by 4 bases, with 8 bases between.

The chain uses TRBV5-4 and TRBJ1-2; a weak D match, TRBD1 (5 bases). CDR3 length equals 14 residues. Trimming took off 7 bases at V and 4 bases at J, with 17 bases between the two ends. Per germline, CDR1 SGHNT and CDR2 YYREEE (reference sequence). In DNA form, the CDR3 reads TGTGCCAGCTCCTTAGGGGAGGGAGTCTATGGCTACACCTTC. Its translation: CASSLGEGVYGYTF.

The chain couples TRBV7-9 to TRBJ2-7, with 10 bases lining up with TRBD1. This CDR3 region has 16 residues. Losses at the gene ends were 5 bases for V and 3 bases for J; bases not matched to a gene: 10. The germline CDR1 and CDR2 sequences are SEHNR and FQNEAQ (reference sequence). CDR3 region: CASSPLTGGYFYEQYF. The CDR3 DNA sequence: TGTGCCAGCAGCCCGCTGACAGGGGGCTATTTCTACGAGCAGTACTTC. The full variable domain, with the rest looked up from reference TRBV7-9 and TRBJ2-7, is DTGVSQNPRHKITKRGQNVTFRCDPISEHNRLYWYRQTLGQGPEFLTYFQNEAQLEKSRLLSDRFSAERPKGSFSTLEIQRTEQGDSAMYLCASSPLTGGYFYEQYFGPGTRLTVT.

The chain couples TRBV6-4 to TRBJ2-1; 10 positions agree with TRBD1. V was pared by 5 bases and J by 6 bases, with 7 bases of the junction left unmatched. Germline-derived CDR1 and CDR2 are MRHNA and SNTAGT. There are 15 residues in the CDR3. The CDR3 reads CASSPGQGVANEQFF. The CDR3, as DNA: TGTGCCAGCAGTCCTGGACAGGGGGTGGCCAATGAGCAGTTCTTC.

The chain uses TRBV29-1 and TRBJ2-2; D is possibly TRBD1 (5 bases). This CDR3 has 14 amino acids. The V end lost 6 bases, the J end lost 8 bases, and 19 bases lay between the germline ends. The V gene's germline CDR1 is SQVTM and CDR2 ANQGSEA. CDR3 sequence: CSVPTPGIEGELFF. CDR3 nucleotides: TGCAGCGTGCCGACCCCAGGGATAGAGGGGGAGCTGTTTTTT.

The chain joins TRBV2 to TRBJ1-5; the D gene is possibly TRBD1 (5 bases). Looked up from germline, CDR1 is SNHLY and CDR2 is FYNNEI. CDR3 size: 16 residues. Trimming pared 2 bases from V and 0 bases from J, leaving 11 bases between. The CDR3 DNA reads TGTGCCAGCAGTGAAAGGGGAGGGCATAGCAATCAGCCCCAGCATTTT. Its translation: CASSERGGHSNQPQHF.

The chain employs TRBV28 and TRBJ1-2, with D uncertain. Germline V gene lookup returns CDR1 MDHEN and CDR2 SYDVKM. The V gene lost 6 bases and the J gene lost 3 bases, with 11 bases spanning the gap. The CDR3 contains 13 residues. The CDR3: CASSPTSYYGYTF. CDR3 coding DNA: TGTGCCAGCAGCCCTACTTCCTACTATGGCTACACCTTC.

The chain employs TRBV5-1 and TRBJ2-7, with a possible D match to TRBD2 (6 bases). In germline, CDR1 is SGHRS, CDR2 YFSETQ. There are 16 residues in the CDR3. The V and J ends lost 1 base and 3 bases respectively, with 17 bases between them. CDR3 residues: CASSLYPGLDVYEQYF. CDR3 sequence (DNA): TGCGCCAGCAGCTTGTATCCGGGACTCGACGTCTACGAGCAGTACTTC. Supplemented by reference TRBV5-1 and TRBJ2-7, the full variable domain reads KAGVTQTPRYLIKTRGQQVTLSCSPISGHRSVSWYQQTPGQGLQFLFEYFSETQRNKGNFPGRFSGRQFSNSRSEMNVSTLELGDSALYLCASSLYPGLDVYEQYFGPGTRLTVT.

This clone was seen a handful of times. The chain combines TRBV5-1 with TRBJ2-1; TRBD2 agrees at 10 bases. This CDR3 is built from 14 residues. V trimming: 4 bases; J trimming: 8 bases; junction bases outside the gene matches: 6. CDR1 and CDR2 from the germline V gene are SGHRS and YFSETQ. CDR3 sequence (DNA): TGCGCCAGCAGCAGTAGCGGGAGGAGGCATGAGCAGTTCTTC. Its translation: CASSSSGRRHEQFF.

The rearrangement uses TRBV27 and TRBJ2-3, with 10 bases matching TRBD1. The CDR3 length is 19 residues. CDR1 is MNHEY, CDR2 SMNVEV, per germline (reference sequence). The J segment lost 0 bases and the V segment lost 1 base, leaving 10 bases of the junction unmatched. CDR3 sequence: CASSLLGQGSYSSTDTQYF. CDR3 DNA sequence: TGTGCCAGCAGTTTATTGGGACAGGGGTCTTACTCTAGCACAGATACGCAGTATTTT.

The V call is TRBV7-9, the J call TRBJ1-2; 8 positions agree with TRBD1. CDR3 size: 14 residues. With V trimmed by 8 bases and J by 4 bases, 9 bases remained unmatched. Germline V gene data show CDR1 as SEHNR and CDR2 as FQNEAQ (reference sequence). CDR3 DNA sequence: TGTGCCAGCGTAAAAGGACAGGGTTTCTATGGCTACACCTTC. Protein sequence: CASVKGQGFYGYTF.

This clone was picked up a small number of times. The rearrangement links TRBV7-3 to TRBJ2-4; TRBD1 matches 8 bases. After removal of 5 bases from V and 7 bases from J, the junction contained 7 bases not matched to a gene. The CDR3 totals 14 residues. Germline-derived CDR1 and CDR2 are SGHTA and FQGTGA. CDR3 region: CASSITGGKNIQYF. The CDR3 DNA follows: TGTGCCAGCAGCATTACAGGGGGGAAGAACATTCAGTACTTC.

The chain joins TRBV28 to TRBJ2-2, with D possibly being TRBD2 (5 bases). The germline V gene encodes CDR1 MDHEN and CDR2 SYDVKM. The CDR3 extends over 16 amino acids. Between the trimmed V and J ends, which lost 4 bases and 3 bases, there was a span of 15 bases. CDR3 nucleotide sequence: TGTGCCAGCAGTTCCCCGGCTAGCTGGGACACCGGGGAGCTGTTTTTT. This gives the protein CASSSPASWDTGELFF.

CDR3 in amino acids: CSVDRGRDGYTF. The CDR3 coding sequence is TGCAGCGTTGACAGGGGGCGCGATGGCTACACCTTC. The V gene is TRBV29-1, the J gene TRBJ1-2; 8 nucleotides line up with TRBD1. V was pared by 3 bases and J by 6 bases, with 3 bases of the junction left unmatched. CDR3 length: 12 amino acids. CDR1 is SQVTM, CDR2 ANQGSEA, per germline.

The chain has TRBV2 and TRBJ2-3; no reliable D call. V lost 3 bases, J lost 2 bases, and 12 bases lay in between. There are 15 residues in the CDR3. CDR1 is SNHLY and CDR2 is FYNNEI in the germline V gene. The CDR3 DNA reads TGTGCCAGCAGTGATGCAGGTTTGTCCACAGATACGCAGTATTTT. Its protein product is CASSDAGLSTDTQYF.

Many counts were recorded for this clone. The genes are TRBV5-1 and TRBJ2-7; 10 bases map to TRBD2. This CDR3 has 15 residues. Per germline, CDR1 SGHRS and CDR2 YFSETQ. J gave up 3 bases and V 1 base, and 4 bases lay outside the gene matches. CDR3 protein: CASSLLPSGSYEQYF. CDR3 coding DNA: TGCGCCAGCAGCTTGTTGCCTAGCGGGAGCTACGAGCAGTACTTC.

The V gene is TRBV6-5, the J gene TRBJ1-5; 7 nucleotides match TRBD1. The V gene's germline CDR1 is MNHEY and CDR2 SVGAGI. This CDR3 is 13 amino acids long. V dropped 5 bases and J dropped 7; count of bases not matched to a gene: 5. The CDR3: CASSRQGIQPQHF. The CDR3 bases are TGTGCCAGCAGTCGACAGGGTATCCAGCCCCAGCATTTT.

Only a few counts were recorded for this clone. This chain connects TRBV7-2 to TRBJ1-5; D is perhaps TRBD1 (6 bases). CDR3 size: 13 residues. Germline V lookup: CDR1 SGHTA, CDR2 FQGNSA. Trimming removed 6 bases at V and 7 bases at J, with 13 bases between. The DNA of the CDR3 is TGTGCCAGCAGTCTGGACAGCCTGCAGCCCCAGCATTTT. Its translation is CASSLDSLQPQHF.